The clone carrying this T cell receptor beta chain was counted a few times. This sample is part of a study of early T cells in non-severe SARS-CoV-2 infection. From the 5' RACE reads, TCRdb called clonotypes with MiXCR, one entry per CDR3 protein. The sample lists approximately 58,000 distinct CDR3 sequences, around 12% occurring once. Trimming at V came to 4 bases and at J to 5 bases, leaving 13 bases not matched to a gene. The V gene's germline CDR1 is MNHNS and CDR2 SASEGT. CDR3 length: 16 residues. The chain recombines TRBV6-1 with TRBJ2-5; TRBD1 matches at 7 bases. The receptor was isolated from an adult who was a healthcare worker with PCR-confirmed SARS-CoV-2 infection or an uninfected control (not recorded which). Sequencing used whole blood, obtained at baseline. Written as DNA, the CDR3 is TGTGCCAGCAGTGTAGGGGACAGCCGGGCCATGGAGACCCAGTACTTC. Protein sequence: CASSVGDSRAMETQYF.